These 9 T cell receptor beta chains originate from one sample sequenced in a study of human T cells and chemical hapten exposure. In TCRdb, the RACE reads were re-called with MiXCR into one record per CDR3 protein. The data show 80,000 to 100,000 distinct CDR3 sequences, roughly 8.5% seen once. Time point given: healthy volunteer bleed at 2 weeks. Unfractionated whole blood yielded the extracted total RNA. Material: whole blood. All receptors come from a female donor in good health. Some clones in this sample may be carry-over from other donors' samples.

This clonotype was found many times. The gene calls are TRBV27 and TRBJ2-6; the D gene is possibly TRBD2 (5 bases). Between the trimmed V and J ends, which lost 2 bases and 3 bases, there was a span of 14 bases. Germline lookup yields CDR1 MNHEY and CDR2 SMNVEV (reference sequence). The CDR3 spans 17 residues. The chain's CDR3 is CASSLVSSIYGANVLTF. CDR3 bases: TGTGCCAGCAGTTTAGTGTCTAGCATCTATGGGGCCAACGTCCTGACTTTC.

Many counts were recorded for this clonotype. In DNA, the CDR3 is TGTGCCAGCAGTAGAATTTACGAGCAGTACTTC. Translated: CASSRIYEQYF. The rearrangement links TRBV25-1 to TRBJ2-7; D uncertain. Germline loops: CDR1 MGHDK, CDR2 SYGVNS. V shed 5 bases and J shed 4 bases, with 6 bases lying between them. The CDR3 covers 11 residues.

This clonotype was seen more than once but under ten times. The rearrangement uses TRBV20-1 and TRBJ2-5; D may be TRBD2 (6 bases). This CDR3 region has 13 residues. Germline V gives CDR1 DFQATT, CDR2 SNEGSKA (reference sequence). V lost 6 bases, J lost 1 base, and 12 bases lay in between. CDR3 amino acids: CSAPRDFQETQYF. DNA for the CDR3: TGCAGTGCCCCCCGGGACTTCCAAGAGACCCAGTACTTC.

The rearrangement joins TRBV2 to TRBJ2-2; D remains unclear. Trimming took 7 bases from V and 4 from J, leaving 16 bases between them. The CDR3 extends over 15 amino acids. Germline V gene lookup returns CDR1 SNHLY and CDR2 FYNNEI. CDR3 residues: CASKDSKTVTGELFF. For the CDR3, the DNA is TGTGCCAGCAAAGATTCGAAGACTGTCACCGGGGAGCTGTTTTTT. The variable domain in full, with the rest retrieved from reference TRBV2 and TRBJ2-2, is EPEVTQTPSHQVTQMGQEVILRCVPISNHLYFYWYRQILGQKVEFLVSFYNNEISEKSEIFDDQFSVERPDGSNFTLKIRSTKLEDSAMYFCASKDSKTVTGELFFGEGSRLTVL.

The chain links TRBV5-1 to TRBJ2-5; no clear D. The CDR3 runs to 13 residues. Germline V gene data show CDR1 as SGHRS and CDR2 as YFSETQ. V gave up 4 bases and J gave up 2 bases, with 9 bases separating them. The CDR3 region is CASSITAQETQYF. In nucleotides, the CDR3 is TGCGCCAGCAGCATCACAGCGCAAGAGACCCAGTACTTC.

The table lists this clonotype with many counts. V usage is TRBV29-1 and J usage is TRBJ2-1; D is perhaps TRBD2 (6 bases). The germline gives CDR1 SQVTM, CDR2 ANQGSEA. V was trimmed by 7 bases and J by 3 bases, leaving 16 bases between them. CDR3 length: 14 amino acids. CDR3 protein: CSAGTPRGYNEQFF. The CDR3, as DNA: TGCAGCGCCGGGACTCCCCGGGGCTACAATGAGCAGTTCTTC.

This clonotype was detected ten times or more. The chain combines TRBV2 with TRBJ1-1; 9 bases line up with TRBD1. Germline CDR1 SNHLY, CDR2 FYNNEI. The trim removed 4 bases at V and 3 bases at J, leaving 3 bases unmatched. The CDR3 sequence is 14 residues long. Written as DNA, the CDR3 is TGTGCCAGCAGTGCACAGGGGGCCCACACTGAAGCTTTCTTT. This codes for CASSAQGAHTEAFF.

The chain is built from TRBV19 and TRBJ2-4; D not resolved. The CDR3 sequence is 14 residues long. The V and J ends lost 7 bases and 0 bases respectively, with 10 bases between them. Germline assignment: CDR1 LNHDA and CDR2 SQIVND (reference sequence). The CDR3 coding sequence is TGTGCCAGTATCGGAGTCCGAGCCAAAAACATTCAGTACTTC. Amino acid sequence: CASIGVRAKNIQYF.

The chain employs TRBV29-1 and TRBJ2-2; unclear D gene. The CDR3 is 13 residues long. With 3 bases removed from V and 4 bases from J, the gap between germline ends came to 9 bases. Germline V gives CDR1 SQVTM, CDR2 ANQGSEA. CDR3 sequence reads: CSVERPGTGELFF. The CDR3 nucleotides read TGCAGCGTTGAGAGGCCTGGCACCGGGGAGCTGTTTTTT.